Listed here are 16 T cell receptor beta chains from one sample, sequenced in a study of control samples from healthy donors and cancer patients. The method was immunoSEQ multiplex PCR; TCRdb's version includes in-frame clones alone and lacks a portion of them. The data show around 67,000 clones, roughly nine tenths seen once. The sample consisted of PBMCs. The source is a man in his sixties with colorectal cancer.

The rearrangement joins TRBV12-3 or TRBV12-4 to TRBJ1-2; TRBD1 matches 7 bases. This CDR3 is 12 amino acids long. The V segment lost 5 bases and the J segment 5 bases; nucleotides outside the gene matches: 2. The chain's CDR3 is CASSMGQYGYTF. The CDR3 nucleotides are TGTGCCAGCAGTATGGGACAGTATGGCTACACCTTC.

This sequence joins TRBV18 and TRBJ2-5, with TRBD2 identical over 10 bases. Unmatched junction bases numbered 22, after V lost 0 bases and J lost 6 bases. The germline V gene has CDR1 KGHSH and CDR2 LQKENI. The CDR3 length is 21 residues. CDR3 nucleotide sequence: TGTGCCAGCTCACCACCGAACGCGTCGGCTAGCGGGGGTGCGCCGAGGAAGACCCAGTACTTC. Translation: CASSPPNASASGGAPRKTQYF. The complete variable domain, with remaining parts taken from reference TRBV18 and TRBJ2-5, reads NAGVMQNPRHLVRRRGQEARLRCSPMKGHSHVYWYRQLPEEGLKFMVYLQKENIIDESGMPKERFSAEFPKEGPSILRIQQVVRGDSAAYFCASSPPNASASGGAPRKTQYFGPGTRLLVL.

V gene TRBV7-9 combines with J gene TRBJ1-5; D possibly corresponds to TRBD1 (5 bases). V was shortened by 1 base and J by 3 bases, with 10 bases between the two germline ends. The CDR3 runs to 15 residues. Per the germline V gene, CDR1 is SEHNR and CDR2 is FQNEAQ (reference sequence). The CDR3 here is CASSLDGAVNQPQHF. The CDR3, as DNA: TGTGCCAGCAGCTTAGACGGGGCAGTCAATCAGCCCCAGCATTTT.

This chain uses TRBV7-9 with TRBJ2-7; perhaps TRBD2 as D (5 bases). CDR1 is SEHNR and CDR2 is FQNEAQ in the germline V gene (reference sequence). V was shortened by 5 bases and J by 1 base, with 24 bases between the two germline ends. The CDR3 has 18 amino acids. CDR3 in amino acids: CASSGVGSPEETSYEQYF. CDR3 in DNA: TGTGCCAGCAGCGGGGTGGGGTCCCCGGAGGAGACATCCTACGAGCAGTACTTC.

This clone was counted once. The chain combines TRBV4-3 with TRBJ1-6; perhaps TRBD1 as D (5 bases). This CDR3 has 11 residues. Germline CDR1 LGHNA, CDR2 YSLEER. The V end lost 4 bases, the J end lost 14 bases, and 9 bases lay between the germline ends. The CDR3 region has the DNA TGCGCCAGCAGCCTTAGGGGATCCCTCCACTTT. The encoded protein is CASSLRGSLHF.

The rearrangement uses TRBV6-5 and TRBJ2-7, with a tentative D call TRBD1 (7 bases). CDR1 is MNHEY, CDR2 SVGAGI, per germline. CDR3 length: 15 amino acids. The germline V and J ends were trimmed by 2 bases and 3 bases, with 14 bases remaining between them. The CDR3 is CASSYTYRGLYEQYF. The CDR3, as DNA: TGTGCCAGCAGTTACACCTACAGGGGACTCTACGAGCAGTACTTC.

The chain is built from TRBV4-2 and TRBJ1-4, with D possibly being TRBD1 (5 bases). CDR1 and CDR2 (germline): LGHNA, YNFKEQ. The CDR3 is 15 amino acids. Trimming took 0 bases from V and 7 from J, leaving 12 bases between them. Here the CDR3 reads CASSQEEGASEKLFF. CDR3 sequence (DNA): TGTGCCAGCAGCCAAGAAGAAGGGGCGAGTGAAAAACTGTTTTTT.

The chain links TRBV5-4 to TRBJ2-5; D may match TRBD1 or TRBD2 (5 bases each). Per germline, CDR1 SGHNT and CDR2 YYREEE (reference sequence). The germline V and J ends were trimmed by 4 bases and 2 bases, with 18 bases remaining between them. The CDR3 has 16 residues. The CDR3 region has the DNA TGTGCCAGCAGCAAACACACAGGACGGGAACAAGAGACCCAGTACTTC. As protein: CASSKHTGREQETQYF.

J is TRBJ2-7 and V is TRBV3-1 (or the pseudogene TRBV3-2); tentative D call: TRBD1 (6 bases). Germline CDR1 LGHDT, CDR2 YNNKEL (reference sequence). Deletions cut 1 base from V and 4 bases from J, with 20 bases between. CDR3 size: 17 residues. The chain's CDR3 is CASSQVLQGLSSYEQYF. CDR3 DNA: TGTGCCAGCAGCCAAGTGCTGCAGGGGCTTAGTAGTTACGAGCAGTACTTC.

The rearrangement joins TRBV7-2 to TRBJ1-1; D might be TRBD1 (5 bases). This CDR3 has 14 amino acids. Germline V lookup: CDR1 SGHTA, CDR2 FQGNSA. Deletions cut 5 bases from V and 3 bases from J, with 13 bases between. CDR3 sequence: CASSPWGGDTEAFF. CDR3 bases: TGTGCCAGCAGCCCTTGGGGGGGTGACACTGAAGCTTTCTTT.

The chain is built from TRBV28 and TRBJ2-7; possible D gene TRBD2, 5 bases. The CDR3 contains 15 residues. Trimming cost V 6 bases and J 3 bases, with 18 bases left between them. Looked up from germline, CDR1 is MDHEN and CDR2 is SYDVKM. CDR3 in DNA: TGTGCCAGCAGCCATACTCCGGACTGGATCTACGAGCAGTACTTC. This encodes CASSHTPDWIYEQYF.

The genes are TRBV5-3 and TRBJ2-1, with D possibly being TRBD1 (5 bases). TRBV5-3 is an ORF, and what it does is uncertain. This CDR3 has 13 residues. V was cut by 6 bases and J by 5 bases, with 12 bases left in between. Here the CDR3 DNA reads TGTGCCAGAATGGGGCCGCCCCACAATGAGCAGTTCTTC. Translated, it gives CARMGPPHNEQFF.

This clone was found once. The chain recombines TRBV5-5 with TRBJ2-1; weak D call: TRBD2 (5 bases). Deletions cut 3 bases from V and 6 bases from J, with 7 bases between. Germline CDR1 reads SGHKS; CDR2 reads YYEKEE (reference sequence). The CDR3 has 12 amino acids. This CDR3 is CASSWAGNEQFF. The CDR3 DNA reads TGTGCCAGCAGCTGGGCGGGCAATGAGCAGTTCTTC.

V usage is TRBV19 and J usage is TRBJ1-5; 12 positions match TRBD1. CDR1 is LNHDA, CDR2 SQIVND, per germline (reference sequence). Germline trimming cut 7 bases from V and 11 bases from J; bases unmatched to any gene: 15. The CDR3 runs to 16 residues. CDR3 in DNA: TGTGCCAGTACCCCAGCCGGGACAGGGGGCTTTGGGACCCAGCATTTT. This codes for CASTPAGTGGFGTQHF. Supplemented by reference TRBV19 and TRBJ1-5, the full variable domain reads DGGITQSPKYLFRKEGQNVTLSCEQNLNHDAMYWYRQDPGQGLRLIYYSQIVNDFQKGDIAEGYSVSREKKESFPLTVTSAQKNPTAFYLCASTPAGTGGFGTQHFGDGTRLSIL.

The V call is TRBV3-1 (or the pseudogene TRBV3-2), the J call TRBJ2-5, with 7 bases matching TRBD2. CDR1 LGHDT and CDR2 YNNKEL come from the germline V gene (reference sequence). Unmatched junction bases numbered 4, after V lost 0 bases and J lost 0 bases. The CDR3 is 16 amino acids. The CDR3 bases are TGTGCCAGCAGCCAAGATGGGACTACGTACCAAGAGACCCAGTACTTC. Translating it yields CASSQDGTTYQETQYF.

CDR3 sequence reads: CASSQDPRAGANVLTF. The CDR3 coding sequence is TGCGCCAGCAGCCAAGATCCCAGGGCTGGGGCCAACGTCCTGACTTTC. The chain employs TRBV4-1 and TRBJ2-6, with D possibly matching TRBD1 (5 bases). Germline lookup yields CDR1 MGHRA and CDR2 YSYEKL. Trimming pared 0 bases from V and 2 bases from J, leaving 8 bases between. CDR3 size: 16 residues.